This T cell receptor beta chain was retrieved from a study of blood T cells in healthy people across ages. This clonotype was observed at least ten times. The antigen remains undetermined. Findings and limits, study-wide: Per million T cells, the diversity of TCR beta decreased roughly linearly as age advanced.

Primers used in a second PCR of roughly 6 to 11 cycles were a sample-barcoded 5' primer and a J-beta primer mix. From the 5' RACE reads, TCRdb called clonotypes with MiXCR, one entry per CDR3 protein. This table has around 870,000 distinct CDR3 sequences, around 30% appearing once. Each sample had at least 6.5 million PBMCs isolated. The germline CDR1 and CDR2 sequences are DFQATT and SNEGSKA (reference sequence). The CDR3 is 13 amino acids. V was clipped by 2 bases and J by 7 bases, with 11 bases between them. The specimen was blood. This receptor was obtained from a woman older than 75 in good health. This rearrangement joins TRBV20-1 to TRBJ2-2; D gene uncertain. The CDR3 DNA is TGCAGTGCTAGAAGTCTTGTGGGCGGGGAGCTGTTTTTT. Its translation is CSARSLVGGELFF.